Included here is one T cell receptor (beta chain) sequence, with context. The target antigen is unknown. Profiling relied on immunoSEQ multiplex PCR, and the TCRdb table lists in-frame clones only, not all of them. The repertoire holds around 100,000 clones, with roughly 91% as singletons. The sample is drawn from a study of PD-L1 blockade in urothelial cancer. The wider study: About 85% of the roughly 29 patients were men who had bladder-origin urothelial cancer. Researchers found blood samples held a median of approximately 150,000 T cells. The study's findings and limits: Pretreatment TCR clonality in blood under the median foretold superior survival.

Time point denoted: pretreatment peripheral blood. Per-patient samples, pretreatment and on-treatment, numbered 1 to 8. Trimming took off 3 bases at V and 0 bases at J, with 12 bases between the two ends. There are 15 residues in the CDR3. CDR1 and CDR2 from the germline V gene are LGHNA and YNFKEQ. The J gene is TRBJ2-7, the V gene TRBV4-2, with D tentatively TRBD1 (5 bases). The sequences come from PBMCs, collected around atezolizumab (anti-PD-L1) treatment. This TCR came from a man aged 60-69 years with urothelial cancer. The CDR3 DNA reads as TGTGCCAGCAGCCAGCCTGACAGTAGCTCCTACGAGCAGTACTTC. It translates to CASSQPDSSSYEQYF.